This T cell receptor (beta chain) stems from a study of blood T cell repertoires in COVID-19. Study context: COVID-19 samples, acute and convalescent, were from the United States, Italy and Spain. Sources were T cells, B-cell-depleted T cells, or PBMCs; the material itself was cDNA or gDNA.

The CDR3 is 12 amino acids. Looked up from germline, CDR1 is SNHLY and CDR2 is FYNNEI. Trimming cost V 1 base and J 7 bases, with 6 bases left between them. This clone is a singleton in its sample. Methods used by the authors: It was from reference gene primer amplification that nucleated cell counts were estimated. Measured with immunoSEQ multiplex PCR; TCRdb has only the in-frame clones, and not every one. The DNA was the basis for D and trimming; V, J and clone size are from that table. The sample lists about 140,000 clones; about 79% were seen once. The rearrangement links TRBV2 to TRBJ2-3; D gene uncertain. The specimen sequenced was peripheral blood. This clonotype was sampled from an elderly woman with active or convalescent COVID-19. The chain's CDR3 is CASSEGRYTQYF. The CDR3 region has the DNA TGTGCCAGCAGTGAAGGGCGGTATACGCAGTATTTT.